This is a list of T cell receptor beta chains from one sample in a study of T cells after yellow fever vaccination. MiXCR, applied by TCRdb to the 5' RACE reads, yields one record per CDR3 protein. The table lists nearly 350,000 distinct CDR3 sequences, around 8.1% of them singletons. The material was PBMCs, obtained approximately 47 days after the first yellow fever vaccination. These receptor sequences come from a man aged 18 to 30 who received the YFV17D yellow fever vaccine. CDR3s include the opening cysteine and the closing phenylalanine or tryptophan. A D gene is named only where the DNA matches it firmly. Not all rows give a size; the values are once, few, many and, for expanded clones, a class.

V: TRBV7-2
D: TRBD2
J: TRBJ2-5
size: .
CDR3: CASREGVAGTQYF
DNA: TGTGCCAGCCGGGAGGGGGTTGCGGGGACCCAGTACTTC

V: TRBV19
D: .
J: TRBJ2-2
size: .
CDR3: CAGSTSWGTGELFF
DNA: TGTGCCGGCTCGACCTCTTGGGGCACCGGGGAGCTGTTTTTT

V: TRBV7-8
D: .
J: TRBJ1-1
size: .
CDR3: CASSPFGVNTEAFF
DNA: TGTGCCAGCAGCCCTTTTGGAGTAAACACTGAAGCTTTCTTT

V: TRBV20-1
D: TRBD1
J: TRBJ1-2
size: .
CDR3: CSAEPLGQGLFGYTF
DNA: TGCAGTGCCGAGCCTTTGGGACAGGGTTTGTTTGGCTACACCTTC

V: TRBV7-8
D: .
J: TRBJ1-4
size: .
CDR3: CASSTRGPKEKLFF
DNA: TGTGCCAGCAGCACCCGGGGACCAAAAGAAAAACTGTTTTTT

V: TRBV29-1
D: .
J: TRBJ2-2
size: few
CDR3: CSVNTGVVPGELFF
DNA: TGCAGCGTCAATACCGGGGTCGTGCCCGGGGAGCTGTTTTTT

V: TRBV20-1
D: TRBD2
J: TRBJ2-3
size: .
CDR3: CCASSGTSGGGDTQYF
DNA: TGCTGTGCTTCTTCCGGGACTAGCGGCGGCGGAGATACGCAGTATTTT

V: TRBV1
D: .
J: TRBJ2-1
size: .
CDR3: CTSSPDTLNEQFF
DNA: TGCACCAGCAGCCCGGACACCTTAAATGAGCAGTTCTTC

V: TRBV9
D: .
J: TRBJ2-4
size: .
CDR3: CASSVGGSKNIQYF
DNA: TGTGCCAGCAGCGTAGGTGGCAGCAAAAACATTCAGTACTTC

V: TRBV29-1
D: .
J: TRBJ1-2
size: many
CDR3: CSVGDGNYGYTF
DNA: TGCAGCGTGGGGGACGGTAACTATGGCTACACCTTC

V: TRBV7-2
D: .
J: TRBJ2-6
size: .
CDR3: CASSIGLIGANVLTF
DNA: TGTGCCAGCAGCATAGGACTGATCGGGGCCAACGTCCTGACTTTC

V: TRBV30
D: .
J: TRBJ2-7
size: .
CDR3: CAWSVTDKQYF
DNA: TGTGCCTGGAGTGTGACGGACAAGCAGTACTTC

V: TRBV7-7
D: .
J: TRBJ2-1
size: .
CDR3: CASSLAAGVGAYNEQFF
DNA: TGTGCTAGCAGCTTAGCCGCCGGGGTGGGGGCCTACAATGAGCAGTTCTTC

V: TRBV18
D: TRBD1
J: TRBJ2-7
size: few
CDR3: CASSPWDRTYEQYF
DNA: TGTGCCAGCTCACCGTGGGACAGGACCTACGAGCAGTACTTC

V: TRBV5-5
D: .
J: TRBJ2-3
size: .
CDR3: CASGRGLGEATDTQYF
DNA: TGTGCCAGCGGCCGTGGCCTCGGGGAAGCGACAGATACGCAGTATTTT

V: TRBV7-9
D: .
J: TRBJ2-2
size: many
CDR3: CASSPRAENTGELFF
DNA: TGTGCCAGCAGCCCTCGGGCGGAAAACACCGGGGAGCTGTTTTTT

V: TRBV2
D: .
J: TRBJ2-7
size: .
CDR3: CASRLDGSYEQYF
DNA: TGTGCCAGCAGGCTCGACGGAAGCTACGAGCAGTACTTC

V: TRBV6-5
D: .
J: TRBJ2-1
size: few
CDR3: CASSYRGLGPNEQFF
DNA: TGTGCCAGCAGTTACCGCGGTTTAGGCCCCAATGAGCAGTTCTTC

V: TRBV18
D: TRBD2
J: TRBJ2-1
size: few
CDR3: CASSPTGLAGPSSYNEQFF
DNA: TGTGCCAGCTCACCAACGGGACTAGCGGGGCCGAGCTCCTACAATGAGCAGTTCTTC

V: TRBV5-1
D: .
J: TRBJ2-7
size: many
CDR3: CASHLDGAYEQYF
DNA: TGCGCCAGCCACCTCGACGGTGCCTACGAGCAGTACTTC

V: TRBV5-6
D: TRBD2
J: TRBJ2-1
size: .
CDR3: CASSTSGGDYNEQFF
DNA: TGTGCCAGCAGTACGAGCGGGGGAGACTACAATGAGCAGTTCTTC

V: TRBV6-1
D: TRBD1
J: TRBJ2-4
size: few
CDR3: CASRNRGRGAKNIQYF
DNA: TGTGCCAGCAGAAACAGGGGGCGCGGAGCCAAAAACATTCAGTACTTC

V: TRBV20-1
D: TRBD1
J: TRBJ2-5
size: once
CDR3: CSAKIRTGQETQYF
DNA: TGCAGTGCTAAAATCCGGACAGGGCAAGAGACCCAGTACTTC

V: TRBV7-3
D: TRBD2
J: TRBJ2-5
size: .
CDR3: CASSLTGTRGSAQYF
DNA: TGTGCCAGCAGCTTAACGGGGACTAGGGGCTCGGCCCAGTACTTC

V: TRBV5-5
D: .
J: TRBJ2-1
size: .
CDR3: CASSSVGGPYNEQFF
DNA: TGTGCCAGCAGCTCAGTCGGGGGTCCCTACAATGAGCAGTTCTTC